The 8 T cell receptor beta chains reported below all come from one sample, sequenced in a study of blood T cell repertoires in COVID-19. The method was immunoSEQ multiplex PCR; TCRdb's version includes in-frame clones alone and lacks a portion of them. The sample gives approximately 280,000 clones, around 91% of which show up once; about an eighth is in the top ten. Sequencing was carried out using peripheral blood. The receptors originated from a woman between 55 and 75 years old with acute or convalescent COVID-19.

Notes on this clone: This same CDR3 is encoded by further DNA sequences in the sample. The V and J genes are TRBV5-1 and TRBJ2-1; possible D gene TRBD2, 6 bases. The CDR3 has 15 residues. The V end was cut by 5 bases, the J end by 1 base, with 13 bases between. The V gene's germline CDR1 is SGHRS and CDR2 YFSETQ. The CDR3 DNA is TGCGCCAGCAGTCTCTCCGGGACTTCCTACAATGAGCAGTTCTTC. Translated, it gives CASSLSGTSYNEQFF.

This chain connects TRBV9 to TRBJ1-4; 9 nucleotides agree with TRBD1. Germline lookup yields CDR1 SGDLS and CDR2 YYNGEE. The CDR3 consists of 14 residues. With V trimmed by 5 bases and J by 11 bases, 10 bases remained unmatched. CDR3 in amino acids: CASRPGQGSGKLFF. The CDR3 nucleotides read TGTGCCAGCAGACCGGGACAGGGCTCGGGGAAACTGTTTTTT.

J is TRBJ2-2 and V is TRBV29-1, with 12 bases matching TRBD1. The germline CDR1 and CDR2 sequences are SQVTM and ANQGSEA. V dropped 7 bases and J dropped 1; count of bases not matched to a gene: 13. The CDR3 length is 18 residues. CDR3 DNA sequence: TGCAGCGCTCGGGGGACAGGGGGCTCGAGTGGGAACACCGGGGAGCTGTTTTTT. Its protein product is CSARGTGGSSGNTGELFF.

The chain carries TRBV27 and TRBJ2-7; possibly TRBD1 for D (5 bases). From germline, CDR1 is MNHEY and CDR2 SMNVEV (reference sequence). Trimming took off 5 bases at V and 3 bases at J, with 11 bases between the two ends. The CDR3 is 13 amino acids. DNA for the CDR3: TGTGCCAGCAGTCCACGACAGTACTACGAGCAGTACTTC. Translating it yields CASSPRQYYEQYF.

The rearrangement uses TRBV12-2 and TRBJ1-5; the table calls TRBD1, which could not be checked here. TRBV12-2 is deemed a pseudogene. The CDR3 contains 16 residues. CDR3 amino acids: CASRLGTGVPRAPQHF. CDR3 DNA sequence: TGTGCAAGTCGCTTGGGGACAGGCGTCCCAAGGGCGCCCCAGCATTTT.

The chain is built from TRBV19 and TRBJ1-5; D is possibly TRBD1 (6 bases). V lost 2 bases and J lost 9, with 14 bases in between. In germline, CDR1 is LNHDA, CDR2 SQIVND (reference sequence). CDR3 length: 14 residues. CDR3 region: CASSISGASLPQHF. CDR3 bases: TGTGCCAGTAGTATATCAGGGGCGTCGTTGCCCCAGCATTTT.

The J gene is TRBJ2-7, the V gene TRBV5-4; D possibly corresponds to TRBD2 (6 bases). Looked up from germline, CDR1 is SGHNT and CDR2 is YYREEE (reference sequence). Between the trimmed V and J ends, which lost 4 bases and 2 bases, there was a span of 13 bases. CDR3 length equals 14 residues. Written as DNA, the CDR3 is TGTGCCAGCAGCCCTTCGGACTATACCTACGAGCAGTACTTC. Protein sequence: CASSPSDYTYEQYF.

The sample holds one count of this clone. The chain carries TRBV2 and TRBJ2-3; TRBD1 agrees at 11 bases. Per germline, CDR1 SNHLY and CDR2 FYNNEI. Trimming at V came to 6 bases and at J to 0 bases, leaving 2 bases not matched to a gene. The CDR3 spans 15 residues. In nucleotides, the CDR3 is TGTGCCAGCAGGGGGACAGGGGGGAGCACAGATACGCAGTATTTT. This sequence encodes CASRGTGGSTDTQYF.